The 13 T cell receptor beta chains listed next were all sequenced from one sample in a study of blood T cell repertoires in COVID-19. Measured with immunoSEQ multiplex PCR; TCRdb has only the in-frame clones, and not every one. The sample contains under 200,000 clones, over 70% of which appear only once. The sequencing sample was made of PBMCs or T cells enriched from blood (not recorded which). The receptors come from a woman between 45 and 60 years old in a cohort exposed to, infected with or recovered from COVID-19 (not recorded which).

The chain couples TRBV9 to TRBJ1-2, with D unclear. V was clipped by 0 bases and J by 5 bases, with 23 bases between them. The CDR3 covers 18 residues. Germline loops: CDR1 SGDLS, CDR2 YYNGEE. The CDR3 is CASSVVMNPQTTAYGYTF. The CDR3 DNA reads TGTGCCAGCAGCGTAGTTATGAACCCCCAGACTACCGCATATGGCTACACCTTC. Full variable domain (rest looked up from reference TRBV9 and TRBJ1-2): DSGVTQTPKHLITATGQRVTLRCSPRSGDLSVYWYQQSLDQGLQFLIQYYNGEERAKGNILERFSAQQFPDLHSELNLSSLELGDSALYFCASSVVMNPQTTAYGYTFGSGTRLTVV.

This clone was observed many times. V gene TRBV24-1 combines with J gene TRBJ1-5, with D maybe TRBD1 (6 bases). Germline loops: CDR1 KGHDR, CDR2 SFDVKD. V was cut by 7 bases and J by 4 bases, with 13 bases left in between. This CDR3 comprises 14 residues. CDR3 coding DNA: TGTGCCACCAGCCCGGGACATCTAAATCAGCCCCAGCATTTT. Its translation is CATSPGHLNQPQHF.

This chain links TRBV5-4 with TRBJ2-2; 13 bases match TRBD2. CDR1 is SGHNT, CDR2 YYREEE, per germline (reference sequence). This CDR3 spans 18 amino acids. V dropped 1 base and J dropped 6; count of bases not matched to a gene: 9. CDR3 sequence: CASSLPNPGLAGPGELFF. CDR3 sequence (DNA): TGTGCCAGCAGCTTGCCAAACCCGGGACTAGCGGGACCCGGGGAGCTGTTTTTT. The full variable domain, completed using reference TRBV5-4 and TRBJ2-2, is ETGVTQSPTHLIKTRGQQVTLRCSSQSGHNTVSWYQQALGQGPQFIFQYYREEENGRGNFPPRFSGLQFPNYSSELNVNALELDDSALYLCASSLPNPGLAGPGELFFGEGSRLTVL.

This clone was seen only once. The gene calls are TRBV3-1 (or the pseudogene TRBV3-2) and TRBJ2-1; 8 nucleotides match TRBD2. The V segment lost 5 bases and the J segment 8 bases; nucleotides outside the gene matches: 11. The CDR3 loop spans 15 amino acids. Germline V gene lookup returns CDR1 LGHDT and CDR2 YNNKEL (reference sequence). The CDR3 protein is CASSVRGGPFYEQFF. The CDR3 DNA reads TGTGCCAGCAGCGTCCGGGGGGGCCCTTTCTATGAGCAGTTCTTC.

Notes on this clone: A much larger clone is a single base away; this may be a read error. The sample has other DNA sequences that encode this CDR3 too. The chain carries TRBV9 and TRBJ1-4, with D possibly TRBD1 on 6 matching bases. The CDR3 contains 15 residues. CDR1 is SGDLS, CDR2 YYNGEE, per germline. V was clipped by 4 bases and J by 0 bases, with 10 bases between them. The CDR3 nucleotides read TGTGCCAGCAGCCCCTCAGGGGCAACTAATGAAAAACTGTTTTTT. It codes for CASSPSGATNEKLFF. The variable domain in full, with the rest retrieved from reference TRBV9 and TRBJ1-4, is DSGVTQTPKHLITATGQRVTLRCSPRSGDLSVYWYQQSLDQGLQFLIQYYNGEERAKGNILERFSAQQFPDLHSELNLSSLELGDSALYFCASSPSGATNEKLFFGSGTQLSVL.

The chain carries TRBV5-8 and TRBJ2-7, with 8 bases that match TRBD2. V lost 2 bases and J lost 3; bases outside the gene matches: 10. This CDR3 has 16 amino acids. Germline loops: CDR1 SGHTS, CDR2 YDEGEE. CDR3 amino acids: CASSFGLALGLYEQYF. For the CDR3, the DNA is TGTGCCAGCAGCTTCGGACTAGCTCTGGGACTCTACGAGCAGTACTTC.

The rearrangement uses TRBV18 and TRBJ1-2; D unresolved. The V end lost 5 bases, the J end lost 0 bases, and 7 bases lay between the germline ends. CDR1 KGHSH and CDR2 LQKENI come from the germline V gene. There are 13 residues in the CDR3. The CDR3 here is CASSTDANYGYTF. CDR3 nucleotides: TGTGCCAGCTCAACAGATGCTAACTATGGCTACACCTTC.

The chain uses TRBV11-2 and TRBJ2-3, with TRBD2 matching 11 bases. The CDR3 runs 17 residues. Germline CDR1 and CDR2: SGHAT and FQNNGV. Unmatched junction bases numbered 5, after V lost 2 bases and J lost 1 base. The CDR3 is CASSLSLAGGRTDTQYF. The CDR3 DNA reads as TGTGCCAGCAGCTTAAGTCTAGCGGGAGGCCGCACAGATACGCAGTATTTT.

The chain carries TRBV25-1 and TRBJ2-2, with 7 bases matching TRBD1. V trimming: 8 bases; J trimming: 10 bases; junction bases outside the gene matches: 13. The CDR3 is 14 residues long. Germline CDR1 MGHDK, CDR2 SYGVNS. This chain's CDR3 is CASGRDSPFQELFF. The CDR3, as DNA: TGTGCCAGCGGCCGGGACAGCCCTTTTCAGGAGCTGTTTTTT. The variable domain in full, with the rest retrieved from reference TRBV25-1 and TRBJ2-2, is EADIYQTPRYLVIGTGKKITLECSQTMGHDKMYWYQQDPGMELHLIHYSYGVNSTEKGDLSSESTVSRIRTEHFPLTLESARPSHTSQYLCASGRDSPFQELFFGEGSRLTVL.

Only one count was recorded for this clone. CDR3: CASTWQGVTEAFF. The CDR3 bases are TGTGCCTCAACCTGGCAGGGGGTCACTGAAGCTTTCTTT. The rearrangement uses TRBV12-3 or TRBV12-4 and TRBJ1-1, with 7 nucleotides matching TRBD1. This CDR3 contains 13 residues. V trimming: 11 bases; J trimming: 4 bases; junction bases outside the gene matches: 10.

The J gene is TRBJ2-3, the V gene TRBV30, with 8 bases identical to TRBD1. CDR3 length: 15 residues. V shed 2 bases and J 2 bases; nucleotides not matched to a gene: 6. CDR1 and CDR2 from the germline V gene are GTSNPN and SVGIG (reference sequence). CDR3 nucleotides: TGTGCCTGGAGTCAAAGGACAGGGCTCACAGATACGCAGTATTTT. The encoded protein is CAWSQRTGLTDTQYF.

The rearrangement links TRBV10-3 to TRBJ1-2; TRBD1 matches 8 bases. V lost 2 bases, J lost 8 bases, and 4 bases stayed unmatched. Germline values: CDR1 ENHRY, CDR2 SYGVKD. The CDR3 spans 13 residues. CDR3 nucleotides: TGTGCCATCAGTGAGGTGACAGGGGAAGGCTACACCTTC. It translates to CAISEVTGEGYTF.

The chain joins TRBV29-1 to TRBJ1-1, with D hard to call. There are 13 residues in the CDR3. V lost 7 bases, J lost 1 base, and 13 bases lay in between. Germline CDR1 reads SQVTM; CDR2 reads ANQGSEA. The CDR3 reads CSAGAATNTEAFF. In DNA, the CDR3 is TGCAGCGCCGGCGCAGCGACGAACACTGAAGCTTTCTTT.